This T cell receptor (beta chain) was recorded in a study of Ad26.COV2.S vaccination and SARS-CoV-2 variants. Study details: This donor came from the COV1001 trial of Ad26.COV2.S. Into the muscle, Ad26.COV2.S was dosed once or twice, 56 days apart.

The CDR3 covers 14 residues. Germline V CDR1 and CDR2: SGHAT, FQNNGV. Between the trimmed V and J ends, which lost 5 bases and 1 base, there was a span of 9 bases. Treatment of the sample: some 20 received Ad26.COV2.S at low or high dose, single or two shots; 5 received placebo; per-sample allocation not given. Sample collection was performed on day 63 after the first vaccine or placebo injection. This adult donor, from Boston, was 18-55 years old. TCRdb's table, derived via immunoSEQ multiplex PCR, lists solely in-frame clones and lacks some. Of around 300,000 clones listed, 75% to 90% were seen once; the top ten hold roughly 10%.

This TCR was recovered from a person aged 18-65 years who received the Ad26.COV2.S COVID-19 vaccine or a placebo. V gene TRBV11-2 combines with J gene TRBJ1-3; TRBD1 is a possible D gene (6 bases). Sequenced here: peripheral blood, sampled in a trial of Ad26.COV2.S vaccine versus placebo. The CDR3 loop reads CASSTQGSGNTIYF. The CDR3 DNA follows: TGTGCCAGCAGCACGCAGGGGTCTGGAAACACCATATATTTT.